A single T cell receptor (beta chain) is shown here with its context. Germline V lookup: CDR1 SGHDN, CDR2 FVKESK. The CDR3 spans 13 residues. Trimming removed 4 bases at V and 3 bases at J, with 9 bases between. The data originate from a study of T cell responses to AZD1222 COVID-19 vaccine. The repertoire was sequenced with immunoSEQ multiplex PCR; TCRdb's copy has only in-frame clones and lacks some. In the table there are roughly 100,000 clones, about 90% of which are singletons. The sequence derives from an adult in good health. The chain joins TRBV14 to TRBJ1-1; D remains ambiguous. Sequenced material: peripheral blood, taken on day 0 of AZD1222 vaccination. The CDR3 loop is CASSLSPYTEAFF. CDR3 coding DNA: TGTGCCAGCAGCCTATCCCCTTACACTGAAGCTTTCTTT.